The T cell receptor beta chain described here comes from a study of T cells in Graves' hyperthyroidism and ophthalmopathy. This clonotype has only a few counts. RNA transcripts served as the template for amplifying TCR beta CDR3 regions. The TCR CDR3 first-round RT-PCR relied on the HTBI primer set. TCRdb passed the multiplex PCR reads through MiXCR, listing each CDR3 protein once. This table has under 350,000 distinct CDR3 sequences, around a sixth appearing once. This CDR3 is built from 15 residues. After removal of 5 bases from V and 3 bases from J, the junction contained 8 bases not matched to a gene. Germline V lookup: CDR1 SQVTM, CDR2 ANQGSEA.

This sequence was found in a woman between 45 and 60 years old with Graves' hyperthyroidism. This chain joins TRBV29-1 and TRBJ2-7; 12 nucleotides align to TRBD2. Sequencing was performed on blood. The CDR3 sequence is CSVRGLAGRDYEQYF. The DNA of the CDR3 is TGCAGCGTTCGAGGACTAGCGGGAAGGGACTACGAGCAGTACTTC.